The next 32 T cell receptor beta chains were all read from a single sample in a study of CD8 T cells in Susac syndrome. RNA in amounts of roughly 0.5 to 1 ug was reverse transcribed with random hexamers. TCRdb processed the immunoSEQ multiplex PCR reads anew with MiXCR; each CDR3 protein has one entry. The repertoire holds fewer than 150,000 distinct CDR3 sequences, with about 93% as singletons. The sequencing sample was made of CD8+ T cells from PBMCs. The source is a human donor with multiple sclerosis.

The rearrangement links TRBV29-1 to TRBJ2-7; no clear D gene. V dropped 1 base and J dropped 4 bases, with 5 bases sitting between them. The CDR3 has 11 amino acids. Germline assignment: CDR1 SQVTM and CDR2 ANQGSEA. CDR3 nucleotides: TGCAGCGTTGAAGGACCTTACGAGCAGTACTTC. This gives the protein CSVEGPYEQYF.

This chain connects TRBV5-4 to TRBJ2-7; tentative D call: TRBD2 (5 bases). The ends were cut back, 5 bases at V and 7 bases at J, with 19 bases in the middle. CDR3 size: 14 residues. Per germline, CDR1 SGHNT and CDR2 YYREEE (reference sequence). CDR3 region: CASSQEPAEEEQYF. The CDR3 region has the DNA TGTGCCAGCAGTCAGGAACCAGCGGAAGAGGAGCAGTACTTC.

The chain uses TRBV15 and TRBJ2-7; tentatively, D is TRBD1 (6 bases). Germline CDR1 LNHNV, CDR2 YYDKDF (reference sequence). V lost 3 bases, J lost 4 bases, and 13 bases lay in between. This CDR3 spans 14 amino acids. CDR3 protein: CATSSGQSTYEQYF. Written as DNA, the CDR3 is TGTGCCACCAGCAGCGGACAGAGCACTTACGAGCAGTACTTC. Combining the CDR3 with reference TRBV15 and TRBJ2-7 gives the whole variable domain DAMVIQNPRYQVTQFGKPVTLSCSQTLNHNVMYWYQQKSSQAPKLLFHYYDKDFNNEADTPDNFQSRRPNTSFCFLDIRSPGLGDTAMYLCATSSGQSTYEQYFGPGTRLTVT.

The rearrangement uses TRBV4-3 and TRBJ2-6, with D uncertain. Trimming took off 3 bases at V and 2 bases at J, with 8 bases between the two ends. The CDR3 is 15 amino acids. Germline CDR1 reads LGHNA; CDR2 reads YSLEER. This CDR3 is CASSQSSAGANVLTF. As DNA, the CDR3 is TGCGCCAGCAGCCAGTCTAGTGCTGGGGCCAACGTCCTGACTTTC.

V usage is TRBV6-2 or TRBV6-3 and J usage is TRBJ2-1; no definite D call. CDR1 is MNHEY and CDR2 is SVGEGT in the germline V gene. The CDR3 loop spans 13 amino acids. The V end was cut by 2 bases, the J end by 7 bases, with 9 bases between. The DNA for the CDR3 is TGTGCCAGCAGTTACGGGCCCTGGAATGAGCAGTTCTTC. Its translation: CASSYGPWNEQFF.

The J gene is TRBJ2-2, the V gene TRBV27, with a tentative D call TRBD2 (6 bases). In germline, CDR1 is MNHEY, CDR2 SMNVEV (reference sequence). CDR3 length equals 12 residues. V lost 3 bases, J lost 14 bases, and 13 bases lay in between. As DNA, the CDR3 is TGTGCCAGCAGTTTGGTTGGCGGGGTTCTGTTTTTT. It codes for CASSLVGGVLFF.

The J gene is TRBJ1-1, the V gene TRBV29-1; D uncertain. The CDR3 loop spans 13 amino acids. Trimming took 5 bases from V and 6 from J, leaving 16 bases between them. Germline V gene lookup returns CDR1 SQVTM and CDR2 ANQGSEA. CDR3 sequence: CSVSPGFPPEAFF. The DNA for the CDR3 is TGCAGCGTTTCCCCCGGATTCCCTCCTGAAGCTTTCTTT.

This clonotype was seen just once. The rearrangement uses TRBV29-1 and TRBJ1-1; D may be TRBD1 (5 bases). Germline CDR1 SQVTM, CDR2 ANQGSEA. The CDR3 sequence is 12 residues long. The ends were cut back, 4 bases at V and 7 bases at J, with 13 bases in the middle. The DNA of the CDR3 is TGCAGCGTTGGTGGGGCCGAGGGTGAAGCTTTCTTT. Its protein is CSVGGAEGEAFF.

V and J are TRBV27 and TRBJ1-5, with 7 bases lining up with TRBD1. This CDR3 has 17 residues. Germline lookup yields CDR1 MNHEY and CDR2 SMNVEV (reference sequence). Germline trimming cut 2 bases from V and 3 bases from J; bases unmatched to any gene: 10. The CDR3 spells CASSLRGGTAYNQPQHF. In nucleotides, the CDR3 is TGTGCCAGCAGTTTAAGGGGGGGGACAGCCTACAATCAGCCCCAGCATTTT.

V usage is TRBV5-4 and J usage is TRBJ2-7; perhaps TRBD2 as D (6 bases). Looked up from germline, CDR1 is SGHNT and CDR2 is YYREEE (reference sequence). CDR3 length: 15 amino acids. Trimming left V 4 bases short and J 0 bases short, with 14 bases between. CDR3 in amino acids: CASSVGGPVSYEQYF. The DNA of the CDR3 is TGTGCCAGCAGCGTAGGAGGGCCGGTCTCCTACGAGCAGTACTTC.

The rearrangement uses TRBV6-2 or TRBV6-3 and TRBJ1-5, with D possibly being TRBD1 (6 bases). From germline, CDR1 is MNHEY and CDR2 SVGEGT. The CDR3 spans 14 residues. Trimming left V 6 bases short and J 0 bases short, with 9 bases between. CDR3 residues: CASRYRDSNQPQHF. The CDR3 nucleotides read TGTGCCAGCAGATACAGGGATAGCAATCAGCCCCAGCATTTT.

The rearrangement joins TRBV30 to TRBJ1-5; unclear D gene. The CDR3 contains 13 residues. Germline lookup yields CDR1 GTSNPN and CDR2 SVGIG (reference sequence). The V end was cut by 2 bases, the J end by 9 bases, with 14 bases between. CDR3 coding DNA: TGTGCCTGGAGTCAGGACGGGCAAGGGCCCCAGCATTTT. This codes for CAWSQDGQGPQHF.

V gene TRBV20-1 combines with J gene TRBJ2-1; tentatively, D is TRBD1 or TRBD2 (5 bases each). Between the trimmed V and J ends, which lost 0 bases and 3 bases, there was a span of 12 bases. The V gene's germline CDR1 is DFQATT and CDR2 SNEGSKA (reference sequence). This CDR3 is 15 amino acids long. Here the CDR3 reads CSARDGRGLYNEQFF. The CDR3 region has the DNA TGCAGTGCTAGAGACGGTCGGGGCCTCTACAATGAGCAGTTCTTC.

The genes are TRBV3-1 and TRBJ2-1; 12 positions agree with TRBD2. Trimming took 8 bases from V and 7 from J; bases not matched to a gene: 6. This CDR3 region has 14 residues. CDR1 is LGHDT and CDR2 is YNNKEL in the germline V gene (reference sequence). The CDR3 nucleotides are TGTGCCAGCCTAGCCCTAGCGGGAGGGAATGAGCAGTTCTTC. Translated, it gives CASLALAGGNEQFF.

This chain connects TRBV7-6 to TRBJ2-1, with 9 bases lining up with TRBD2. Per the germline V gene, CDR1 is SGHVS and CDR2 is FNYEAQ. The CDR3 contains 15 residues. The ends lost 5 bases at V and 7 bases at J; junction bases unmatched: 9. DNA of the CDR3: TGTGCCAGCAGCCGACTAGCGGAAGAAGGTAATGAGCAGTTCTTC. Translation gives CASSRLAEEGNEQFF.

The chain recombines TRBV5-1 with TRBJ1-1; weak D call: TRBD1 (5 bases). Trimming cost V 3 bases and J 1 base, with 10 bases left between them. The CDR3 is 14 residues long. CDR1 is SGHRS, CDR2 YFSETQ, per germline. CDR3 residues: CASSWRGGNTEAFF. CDR3 nucleotides: TGCGCCAGCAGCTGGAGGGGTGGGAACACTGAAGCTTTCTTT.

The chain is built from TRBV11-2 and TRBJ1-3; D is unresolved. This CDR3 region has 14 residues. CDR1 and CDR2 from the germline V gene are SGHAT and FQNNGV. V was trimmed by 4 bases and J by 0 bases, leaving 7 bases between them. CDR3 in DNA: TGTGCCAGCAGCTCCAGGAGCTCTGGAAACACCATATATTTT. This translates into CASSSRSSGNTIYF.

The V gene is TRBV29-1, the J gene TRBJ1-1; D is unresolved. With 8 bases removed from V and 1 base from J, the gap between germline ends came to 11 bases. CDR1 and CDR2 (germline): SQVTM, ANQGSEA. This CDR3 is 12 amino acids long. This chain's CDR3 is CSSVSSNTEAFF. CDR3 in DNA: TGCAGCAGTGTATCCTCGAACACTGAAGCTTTCTTT.

The J gene is TRBJ1-5, the V gene TRBV27; D not resolved. The V end was cut by 8 bases, the J end by 2 bases, with 13 bases between. The CDR3 loop spans 14 amino acids. The germline gives CDR1 MNHEY, CDR2 SMNVEV (reference sequence). The CDR3 loop reads CASRGLMGNQPQHF. The CDR3 DNA follows: TGTGCCAGCCGAGGGCTTATGGGCAATCAGCCCCAGCATTTT.

This clonotype was found a few times. V usage is TRBV9 and J usage is TRBJ1-1; TRBD1 agrees at 9 bases. Germline V gene data show CDR1 as SGDLS and CDR2 as YYNGEE. V shed 4 bases, J shed 6 bases, and the junction held 7 bases outside the gene matches. The CDR3 has 14 residues. The chain's CDR3 is CASSSGQGSAEAFF. CDR3 bases: TGTGCCAGCAGCTCGGGACAGGGAAGCGCTGAAGCTTTCTTT.

This chain joins TRBV6-5 and TRBJ2-7, with 7 bases matching TRBD1. Germline loops: CDR1 MNHEY, CDR2 SVGAGI. The junction had 6 bases not matched to a gene; V was cut back by 0 bases and J by 4 bases. This CDR3 has 15 amino acids. CDR3 sequence reads: CASSYSNQGEYEQYF. In nucleotides, the CDR3 is TGTGCCAGCAGTTACTCGAACCAGGGGGAATACGAGCAGTACTTC.

The CDR3 nucleotides read TGTGCCACCAGTGTCGCCTTCGGGGGTAATGAGCAGTTCTTC. Translation: CATSVAFGGNEQFF. The chain joins TRBV24-1 to TRBJ2-1; perhaps TRBD2 as D (6 bases). This CDR3 contains 14 residues. Trimming removed 5 bases from V and 7 bases from J, with 14 bases in between. Germline CDR1 is KGHDR and CDR2 is SFDVKD.

The chain carries TRBV7-9 and TRBJ1-1; D not certain. Trimming shortened V by 6 bases and J by 7 bases, and 12 bases separated the two germline ends. This CDR3 has 12 residues. Germline V gene lookup returns CDR1 SEHNR and CDR2 FQNEAQ (reference sequence). DNA for the CDR3: TGTGCCAGCAGGGATTGGGAGGATGAAGCTTTCTTT. It codes for CASRDWEDEAFF.

The rearrangement uses TRBV14 and TRBJ2-7, with D tentatively TRBD2 (6 bases). CDR1 SGHDN and CDR2 FVKESK come from the germline V gene. Trimming removed 4 bases at V and 6 bases at J, with 19 bases between. The CDR3 is made up of 15 amino acids. The DNA of the CDR3 is TGTGCCAGCAGCCCTGCGGGAAGGTCTTGGGGCGAGCAGTACTTC. Translating gives CASSPAGRSWGEQYF.

This chain joins TRBV24-1 and TRBJ2-1; TRBD2 might be the D (6 bases). Germline V lookup: CDR1 KGHDR, CDR2 SFDVKD. CDR3 length equals 15 residues. Trimming stripped 1 base from V and 8 bases from J, with 14 bases between. The CDR3 nucleotides read TGTGCCACCAGTGATTTCCGATCAGGACTACATGAGCAGTTCTTC. Residues: CATSDFRSGLHEQFF.

J is TRBJ1-2 and V is TRBV7-9; D is uncertain. V was cut by 4 bases and J by 2 bases, with 11 bases left in between. This CDR3 has 14 residues. Germline V lookup: CDR1 SEHNR, CDR2 FQNEAQ (reference sequence). This chain's CDR3 is CASSSVTVNYGYTF. The CDR3 nucleotides read TGTGCCAGCAGCTCAGTAACAGTCAACTATGGCTACACCTTC.

This rearrangement joins TRBV5-6 to TRBJ2-7, with D possibly matching TRBD2 (5 bases). CDR3 length: 15 amino acids. Germline values: CDR1 SGHDT, CDR2 YYEEEE. The V end lost 3 bases, the J end lost 2 bases, and 15 bases lay between the germline ends. The CDR3 sequence: CASSWANGETYEQYF. Written as DNA, the CDR3 is TGTGCCAGCAGCTGGGCCAACGGGGAGACCTACGAGCAGTACTTC.

The chain carries TRBV27 and TRBJ2-5; perhaps TRBD2 as D (5 bases). The CDR3 contains 12 residues. V gave up 3 bases and J gave up 10 bases, with 12 bases separating them. The germline V gene encodes CDR1 MNHEY and CDR2 SMNVEV (reference sequence). The DNA for the CDR3 is TGTGCCAGCAGTTTCCGGGGAGATAGCCAGTACTTC. Protein: CASSFRGDSQYF.

The chain carries TRBV6-1 and TRBJ2-1; D may be TRBD1 (5 bases). The V and J ends lost 4 bases and 4 bases respectively, with 14 bases between them. CDR1 is MNHNS, CDR2 SASEGT, per germline. There are 15 residues in the CDR3. The CDR3: CASSVIETAYNEQFF. For the CDR3, the DNA is TGTGCCAGCAGTGTAATTGAGACAGCATACAATGAGCAGTTCTTC.

The CDR3 reads CASSVGPQGYTF. CDR3 nucleotide sequence: TGTGCCAGCAGCGTAGGTCCGCAAGGCTACACCTTC. The chain combines TRBV9 with TRBJ1-2; D uncertain. The CDR3 has 12 residues. V lost 0 bases to trimming and J lost 8 bases, with 8 bases between them. From germline, CDR1 is SGDLS and CDR2 YYNGEE.

The V call is TRBV29-1, the J call TRBJ2-7; the match to TRBD1 covers 11 bases. Trimming at V came to 3 bases and at J to 3 bases, leaving 4 bases not matched to a gene. The CDR3 covers 14 residues. Germline-derived CDR1 and CDR2 are SQVTM and ANQGSEA. CDR3 DNA sequence: TGCAGCGTTGACACCGGGACAGGGGGCTACGAGCAGTACTTC. This codes for CSVDTGTGGYEQYF.

A single count supports this clonotype. The gene calls are TRBV6-5 and TRBJ2-7; no firm D call. The germline CDR1 and CDR2 sequences are MNHEY and SVGAGI. The CDR3 spans 13 residues. V shed 6 bases and J shed 0 bases, with 9 bases lying between them. CDR3 residues: CASSTWSSYEQYF. The DNA of the CDR3 is TGTGCCAGCAGCACGTGGAGCTCCTACGAGCAGTACTTC.